This TCR beta chain was sequenced for a study of tumor-infiltrating lymphocytes in primary liver carcinoma. The investigators made TCR beta cDNA from roughly 460 ng total RNA, using a constant-region primer. ARM-PCR was slightly modified, and three nested multiplex PCR rounds with it gave rise to the TCR beta libraries. Running roughly 10 cycles apiece, the first two PCR rounds relied on TRBV1-TRBV30 forward primers together with a C-beta reverse primer. MiXCR, run by TCRdb on the multiplex PCR reads, gives a single entry per CDR3 protein. The sample consists of fewer than 90,000 distinct CDR3 sequences, 72% of them appearing once. Note on this clonotype: A single base separates this from a much larger clone, so it may be a read error.

Investigators took RNA and DNA out together from 20-30 mg of unsorted bulk tissue. Over 85% viable tumor cells were present in every tumor sample. The germline V gene encodes CDR1 MDHEN and CDR2 SYDVKM. The CDR3 consists of 13 residues. The receptor was isolated from a man aged 40-55 years with primary liver carcinoma and hepatitis B virus infection. The chain is built from TRBV28 and TRBJ1-3; D is unresolved. The sequenced sample consisted of liver tumor tissue from sampling region 1. The subset denotes: tumor region T1, superior pole. This CDR3 reads CACSFGYKNTIYF. CDR3 nucleotides: TGTGCCTGCAGTTTCGGATACAAGAACACCATATATTTT. The full variable domain, rest sourced from reference TRBV28 and TRBJ1-3, is DVKVTQSSRYLVKRTGEKVFLECVQDMDHENMFWYRQDPGLGLRLIYFSYDVKMKEKGDIPEGYSVSREKKERFSLILESASTNQTSMYLCACSFGYKNTIYFGEGSWLTVV.